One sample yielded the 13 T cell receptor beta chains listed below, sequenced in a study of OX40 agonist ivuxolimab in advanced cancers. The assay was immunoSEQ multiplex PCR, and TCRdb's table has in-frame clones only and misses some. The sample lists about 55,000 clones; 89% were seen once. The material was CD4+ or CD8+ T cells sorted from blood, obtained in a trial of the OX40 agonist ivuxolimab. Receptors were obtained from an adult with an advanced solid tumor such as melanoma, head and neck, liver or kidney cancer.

Here the CDR3 reads CAWVAGGLHEQFF. CDR3 sequence (DNA): TGTGCCTGGGTAGCGGGAGGGCTTCATGAGCAGTTCTTC. This chain links TRBV30 with TRBJ2-1; 11 bases agree with TRBD2. The CDR3 is 13 amino acids. CDR1 is GTSNPN, CDR2 SVGIG, per germline (reference sequence). The J segment lost 8 bases and the V segment lost 5 bases, leaving 5 bases of the junction unmatched.

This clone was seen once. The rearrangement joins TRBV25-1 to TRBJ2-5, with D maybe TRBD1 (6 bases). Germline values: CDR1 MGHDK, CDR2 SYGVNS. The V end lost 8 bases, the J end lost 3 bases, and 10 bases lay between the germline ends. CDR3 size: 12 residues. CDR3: CASLNREETQYF. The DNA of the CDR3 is TGTGCCAGCCTTAACAGGGAAGAGACCCAGTACTTC. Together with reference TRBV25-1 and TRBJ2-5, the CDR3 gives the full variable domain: EADIYQTPRYLVIGTGKKITLECSQTMGHDKMYWYQQDPGMELHLIHYSYGVNSTEKGDLSSESTVSRIRTEHFPLTLESARPSHTSQYLCASLNREETQYFGPGTRLLVL.

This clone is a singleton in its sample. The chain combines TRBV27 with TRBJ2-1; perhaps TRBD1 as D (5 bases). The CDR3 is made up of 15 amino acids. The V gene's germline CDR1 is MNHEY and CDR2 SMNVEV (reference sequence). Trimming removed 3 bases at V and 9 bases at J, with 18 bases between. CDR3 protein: CASSFAAQQRGEQFF. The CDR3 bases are TGTGCCAGCAGTTTTGCAGCTCAGCAAAGGGGTGAGCAGTTCTTC.

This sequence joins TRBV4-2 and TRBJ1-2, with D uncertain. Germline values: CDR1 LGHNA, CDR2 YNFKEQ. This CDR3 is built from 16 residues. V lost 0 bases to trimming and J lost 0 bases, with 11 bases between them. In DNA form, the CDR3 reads TGTGCCAGCAGCCAAGATAGGCGAATTTCTAACTATGGCTACACCTTC. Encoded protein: CASSQDRRISNYGYTF.

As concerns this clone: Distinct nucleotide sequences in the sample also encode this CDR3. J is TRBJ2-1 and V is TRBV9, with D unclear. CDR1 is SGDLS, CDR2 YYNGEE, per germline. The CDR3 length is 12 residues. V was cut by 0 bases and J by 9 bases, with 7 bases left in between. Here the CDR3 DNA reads TGTGCCAGCAGCGTAGGCGTTGGTGAGCAGTTCTTC. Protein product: CASSVGVGEQFF.

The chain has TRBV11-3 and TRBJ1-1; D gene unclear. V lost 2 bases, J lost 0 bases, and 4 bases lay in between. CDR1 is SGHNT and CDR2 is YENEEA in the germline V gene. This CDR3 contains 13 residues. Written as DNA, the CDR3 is TGTGCCAGCAGCTTAACCCTGAACACTGAAGCTTTCTTT. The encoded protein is CASSLTLNTEAFF.

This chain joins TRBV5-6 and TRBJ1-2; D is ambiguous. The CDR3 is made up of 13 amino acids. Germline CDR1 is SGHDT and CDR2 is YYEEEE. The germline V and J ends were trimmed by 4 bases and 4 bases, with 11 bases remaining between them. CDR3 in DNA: TGTGCCAGCAGCGTGGACCCAGGCTATGGCTACACCTTC. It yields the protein CASSVDPGYGYTF.

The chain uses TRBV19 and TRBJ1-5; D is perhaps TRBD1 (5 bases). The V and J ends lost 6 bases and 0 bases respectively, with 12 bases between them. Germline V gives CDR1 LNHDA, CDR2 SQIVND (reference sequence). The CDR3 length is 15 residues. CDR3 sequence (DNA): TGTGCCAGTAGCCTGGGGGGGTATAGCAATCAGCCCCAGCATTTT. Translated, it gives CASSLGGYSNQPQHF.

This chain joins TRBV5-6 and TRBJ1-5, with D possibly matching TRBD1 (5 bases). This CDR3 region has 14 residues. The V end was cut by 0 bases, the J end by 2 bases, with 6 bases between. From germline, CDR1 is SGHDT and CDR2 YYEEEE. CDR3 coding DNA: TGTGCCAGCAGCTTGGGGGGACGCAATCAGCCCCAGCATTTT. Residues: CASSLGGRNQPQHF.

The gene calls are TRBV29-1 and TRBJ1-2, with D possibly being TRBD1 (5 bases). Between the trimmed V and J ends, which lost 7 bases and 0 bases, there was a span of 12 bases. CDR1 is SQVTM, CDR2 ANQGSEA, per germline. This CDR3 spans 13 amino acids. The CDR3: CSGRDHSNYGYTF. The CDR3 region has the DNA TGCAGCGGAAGGGACCATTCTAACTATGGCTACACCTTC.

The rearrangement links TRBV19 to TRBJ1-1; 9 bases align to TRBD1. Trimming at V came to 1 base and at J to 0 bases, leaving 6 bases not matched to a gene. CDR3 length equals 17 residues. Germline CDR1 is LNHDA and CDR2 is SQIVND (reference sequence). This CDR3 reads CASSIGHRGLMNTEAFF. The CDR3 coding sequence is TGTGCCAGTAGTATAGGTCACAGGGGGCTTATGAACACTGAAGCTTTCTTT.

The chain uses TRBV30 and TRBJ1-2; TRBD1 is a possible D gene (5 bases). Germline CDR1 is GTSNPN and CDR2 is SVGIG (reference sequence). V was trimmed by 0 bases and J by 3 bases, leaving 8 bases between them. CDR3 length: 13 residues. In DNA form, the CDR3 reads TGTGCCTGGAGTGTCGGCAGGGACTATGGCTACACCTTC. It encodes CAWSVGRDYGYTF.

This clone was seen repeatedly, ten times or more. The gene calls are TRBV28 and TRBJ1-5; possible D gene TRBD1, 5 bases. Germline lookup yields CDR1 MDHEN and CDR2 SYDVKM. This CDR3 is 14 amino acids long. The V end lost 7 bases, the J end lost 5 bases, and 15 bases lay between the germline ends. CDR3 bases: TGTGCCAGCACCAACGGACACTTTGATCAGCCCCAGCATTTT. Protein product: CASTNGHFDQPQHF.